This passage covers 27 T cell receptor beta chains from one sample sequenced in a study of CD8 T cells in Susac syndrome. With random hexamers, reverse transcription was performed on roughly 0.5 to 1 ug of RNA. TCRdb itself ran the immunoSEQ multiplex PCR reads through MiXCR, one entry per CDR3 protein. The repertoire consists of 210,000 or so distinct CDR3 sequences, with roughly 93% occurring once and the leading ten covering about 0.15%. Specimen: CD4+ T cells from PBMCs. The receptors stem from a human donor with Susac syndrome.

This rearrangement joins TRBV30 to TRBJ2-5; D is unclear. The CDR3 runs to 12 residues. Germline values: CDR1 GTSNPN, CDR2 SVGIG (reference sequence). Deletions cut 3 bases from V and 0 bases from J, with 5 bases between. CDR3 DNA: TGTGCCTGGAGACTGAACCAAGAGACCCAGTACTTC. Translation: CAWRLNQETQYF.

V is TRBV3-1 and J is TRBJ1-2; D is possibly TRBD1 (5 bases). CDR1 is LGHDT and CDR2 is YNNKEL in the germline V gene (reference sequence). V was pared by 4 bases and J by 8 bases, with 14 bases between. The CDR3 has 13 amino acids. CDR3 region: CASSLSGTKGYTF. CDR3 coding DNA: TGTGCCAGCAGCCTTTCCGGGACGAAAGGCTACACCTTC.

The V call is TRBV4-2, the J call TRBJ1-3; possible D gene TRBD1, 6 bases. The CDR3 sequence is 17 residues long. Trimming removed 2 bases from V and 2 bases from J, with 16 bases in between. Germline CDR1 is LGHNA and CDR2 is YNFKEQ. The CDR3 DNA reads TGTGCCAGCAGCCAAATTACAGGGTCGGATGCTGGAAACACCATATATTTT. This gives the protein CASSQITGSDAGNTIYF.

The chain carries TRBV6-5 and TRBJ2-7; TRBD2 matches at 7 bases. The trim removed 5 bases at V and 0 bases at J, leaving 7 bases unmatched. Germline V gene data show CDR1 as MNHEY and CDR2 as SVGAGI. This CDR3 region has 15 residues. CDR3 sequence: CASSPGRGHSYEQYF. In DNA, the CDR3 is TGTGCCAGCAGTCCGGGGAGGGGCCACTCCTACGAGCAGTACTTC.

The chain employs TRBV2 and TRBJ1-4; tentatively, D is TRBD1 (6 bases). Germline lookup yields CDR1 SNHLY and CDR2 FYNNEI. With 10 bases removed from V and 5 bases from J, the gap between germline ends came to 11 bases. The CDR3 has 12 amino acids. CDR3 loop: CATQRGNEKLFF. The CDR3 nucleotides read TGTGCCACCCAAAGGGGGAATGAAAAACTGTTTTTT.

The chain carries TRBV5-1 and TRBJ1-2, with D possibly TRBD1 on 5 matching bases. V was pared by 2 bases and J by 4 bases, with 12 bases between. This CDR3 has 14 residues. Germline values: CDR1 SGHRS, CDR2 YFSETQ. The CDR3 loop reads CASSFGGTVYGYTF. The CDR3 nucleotides read TGCGCCAGCAGCTTTGGCGGGACGGTCTATGGCTACACCTTC.

V and J are TRBV16 and TRBJ2-1; 8 bases line up with TRBD2. The CDR3 consists of 17 residues. Germline CDR1 and CDR2: KGHSY and FQNENV. J lost 2 bases, V lost 1 base, and 7 bases had no gene match. This chain's CDR3 is CASSQWGSGAPYNEQFF. The DNA of the CDR3 is TGTGCCAGCAGCCAATGGGGTAGCGGGGCCCCCTACAATGAGCAGTTCTTC.

The chain uses TRBV7-2 and TRBJ2-7, with 10 bases identical to TRBD1. Per the germline V gene, CDR1 is SGHTA and CDR2 is FQGNSA. J lost 5 bases, V lost 0 bases, and 10 bases had no gene match. The CDR3 sequence is 17 residues long. The CDR3 here is CASSLAFSGTGVHEQYF. The DNA of the CDR3 is TGTGCCAGCAGCTTAGCGTTTTCCGGGACAGGGGTACACGAGCAGTACTTC.

The chain is built from TRBV5-1 and TRBJ1-2; no clear D gene. This CDR3 is 12 amino acids long. Looked up from germline, CDR1 is SGHRS and CDR2 is YFSETQ. Trimming shortened V by 0 bases and J by 7 bases, and 7 bases separated the two germline ends. The DNA of the CDR3 is TGCGCCAGCAGCTTGGACGGTTTTGGCTACACCTTC. It is translated as CASSLDGFGYTF.

This clonotype was seen only once. This chain links TRBV2 with TRBJ2-1; a possible D gene is TRBD2 (5 bases). Trimming stripped 2 bases from V and 12 bases from J, with 20 bases between. Germline lookup yields CDR1 SNHLY and CDR2 FYNNEI. CDR3 size: 15 residues. CDR3 nucleotide sequence: TGTGCCAGCAGTGAACTTACTGTTCCGCCTCGGGGGCAGTTCTTC. It yields the protein CASSELTVPPRGQFF.

This sequence joins TRBV11-2 and TRBJ2-1, with D hard to call. Per the germline V gene, CDR1 is SGHAT and CDR2 is FQNNGV. V lost 5 bases to trimming and J lost 7 bases, with 9 bases between them. The CDR3 contains 12 residues. CDR3 sequence reads: CASSRTRNEQFF. Written as DNA, the CDR3 is TGTGCCAGCAGCAGGACGAGGAATGAGCAGTTCTTC.

This chain connects TRBV20-1 to TRBJ2-5, with a weak D call TRBD2 (7 bases). Per the germline V gene, CDR1 is DFQATT and CDR2 is SNEGSKA (reference sequence). Trimming took off 7 bases at V and 1 base at J, with 22 bases between the two ends. The CDR3 spans 16 residues. In DNA form, the CDR3 reads TGCAGTGTAGAGTTCCCCTCGGGGGGCTCCCAAGAGACCCAGTACTTC. Amino acids: CSVEFPSGGSQETQYF.

The chain combines TRBV19 with TRBJ1-1; maybe TRBD1 (5 bases). The V end was cut by 4 bases, the J end by 1 base, with 7 bases between. Germline-derived CDR1 and CDR2 are LNHDA and SQIVND (reference sequence). The CDR3 is made up of 13 amino acids. The CDR3, as DNA: TGTGCCAGTAGTAGGGACGGGAACACTGAAGCTTTCTTT. Protein sequence: CASSRDGNTEAFF.

The rearrangement links TRBV7-2 to TRBJ2-6; 11 nucleotides agree with TRBD1. Trimming took 5 bases from V and 3 from J; bases not matched to a gene: 9. The CDR3 loop spans 18 amino acids. The germline gives CDR1 SGHTA, CDR2 FQGNSA. CDR3 amino acids: CASSDRTGGAIGANVLTF. Written as DNA, the CDR3 is TGTGCCAGCAGCGATCGGACAGGGGGCGCGATTGGGGCCAACGTCCTGACTTTC.

The chain employs TRBV6-2 or TRBV6-3 and TRBJ2-7; D possibly corresponds to TRBD1 (5 bases). Per the germline V gene, CDR1 is MNHEY and CDR2 is SVGEGT. The CDR3 has 15 amino acids. V was pared by 9 bases and J by 0 bases, with 18 bases between. The CDR3 DNA is TGTGCCAGTCAGAAAGGTCGACAGCTCTCCTACGAGCAGTACTTC. This sequence encodes CASQKGRQLSYEQYF.

This chain uses TRBV6-6 with TRBJ1-6; no definite D call. The CDR3 runs to 13 residues. Germline loops: CDR1 MNHNY, CDR2 SVGAGI (reference sequence). V lost 2 bases, J lost 8 bases, and 7 bases lay in between. The CDR3 coding sequence is TGTGCCAGCAGTTACCTGTATGATTCACCCCTCCACTTT. Translating gives CASSYLYDSPLHF.

The rearrangement joins TRBV12-3 or TRBV12-4 to TRBJ1-3; no clear D gene. V lost 5 bases to trimming and J lost 0 bases, with 11 bases between them. The CDR3 consists of 15 residues. In DNA form, the CDR3 reads TGTGCCAGCAGTCGCCGGCAGAGCTCTGGAAACACCATATATTTT. It specifies CASSRRQSSGNTIYF.

The chain is built from TRBV12-3 or TRBV12-4 and TRBJ1-2; D gene ambiguous. The CDR3 totals 15 residues. Trimming stripped 3 bases from V and 8 bases from J, with 19 bases between. In DNA, the CDR3 is TGTGCCAGCAGTTTGTCGGAGGGCAGGAGCGGGGGCTACACCTTC. It specifies CASSLSEGRSGGYTF.

The chain combines TRBV6-2 or TRBV6-3 with TRBJ2-5; D might be TRBD2 (5 bases). CDR3 length: 15 amino acids. Per germline, CDR1 MNHEY and CDR2 SVGEGT. Trimming took off 0 bases at V and 1 base at J, with 9 bases between the two ends. CDR3 coding DNA: TGTGCCAGCAGTTACTCGAGTGGAGGCCAAGAGACCCAGTACTTC. This gives the protein CASSYSSGGQETQYF.

The V call is TRBV20-1, the J call TRBJ2-7; D unclear. The CDR3 is 12 residues long. V was cut by 5 bases and J by 2 bases, with 10 bases left in between. CDR1 and CDR2 from the germline V gene are DFQATT and SNEGSKA (reference sequence). For the CDR3, the DNA is TGCAGTGCTGTAGGTAGTGCCTACGAGCAGTACTTC. Translating gives CSAVGSAYEQYF.

This clonotype was observed once. The rearrangement uses TRBV20-1 and TRBJ2-5; 11 bases match TRBD2. J was trimmed by 2 bases and V by 5 bases; bases with no gene match: 13. Germline V CDR1 and CDR2: DFQATT, SNEGSKA (reference sequence). This CDR3 is built from 17 residues. The DNA of the CDR3 is TGCAGTGCTTCCCGTCAAGTAGCGGGGGGGTCTCAAGAGACCCAGTACTTC. Translated: CSASRQVAGGSQETQYF.

The chain is built from TRBV14 and TRBJ2-3; 7 bases are shared with TRBD2. The CDR3 sequence is 15 residues long. The V and J ends lost 1 base and 2 bases, in that order; junction bases with no gene match: 3. Germline CDR1 SGHDN, CDR2 FVKESK. The CDR3 spells CASSQGGDYTDTQYF. The CDR3 DNA is TGTGCCAGCAGCCAAGGGGGGGACTACACAGATACGCAGTATTTT.

This chain connects TRBV24-1 to TRBJ1-1, with a weak D call TRBD1 (6 bases). Trimming left V 9 bases short and J 3 bases short, with 10 bases between. The germline V gene encodes CDR1 KGHDR and CDR2 SFDVKD. The CDR3 contains 12 residues. The CDR3 coding sequence is TGTGCCACCCGGGGGCCGGACACTGAAGCTTTCTTT. Its translation: CATRGPDTEAFF.

The table lists this clonotype with a count of one. The chain carries TRBV20-1 and TRBJ1-1; D possibly corresponds to TRBD1 (5 bases). The CDR3 is made up of 15 amino acids. V lost 0 bases and J 2 bases, leaving 13 bases between the germline ends. Germline-derived CDR1 and CDR2 are DFQATT and SNEGSKA (reference sequence). In DNA, the CDR3 is TGCAGTGCTAGAGATCAAGGGGCCGTCAACACTGAAGCTTTCTTT. As protein: CSARDQGAVNTEAFF.

J is TRBJ2-1 and V is TRBV7-9; 8 bases line up with TRBD2. Germline trimming cut 7 bases from V and 2 bases from J; bases unmatched to any gene: 4. The CDR3 length is 14 residues. CDR1 is SEHNR and CDR2 is FQNEAQ in the germline V gene (reference sequence). The DNA for the CDR3 is TGTGCCAGCACGGGTAGCGGGGCCTACAATGAGCAGTTCTTC. Translation: CASTGSGAYNEQFF. Full variable domain (outside the CDR3, taken from reference TRBV7-9 and TRBJ2-1): DTGVSQNPRHKITKRGQNVTFRCDPISEHNRLYWYRQTLGQGPEFLTYFQNEAQLEKSRLLSDRFSAERPKGSFSTLEIQRTEQGDSAMYLCASTGSGAYNEQFFGPGTRLTVL.

V and J are TRBV9 and TRBJ1-1, with D possibly matching TRBD1 (6 bases). Germline CDR1 and CDR2: SGDLS and YYNGEE. V lost 0 bases, J lost 1 base, and 10 bases lay in between. The CDR3 covers 15 residues. The CDR3 sequence is CASSVEGHPNTEAFF. The CDR3 coding sequence is TGTGCCAGCAGCGTAGAGGGACACCCGAACACTGAAGCTTTCTTT.

This chain joins TRBV5-4 and TRBJ2-5; D is unclear. Germline CDR1 is SGHNT and CDR2 is YYREEE (reference sequence). V was cut by 3 bases and J by 2 bases, with 11 bases left in between. The CDR3 has 14 residues. The chain's CDR3 is CASSSGFGQETQYF. In nucleotides, the CDR3 is TGTGCCAGCAGCTCTGGATTCGGGCAAGAGACCCAGTACTTC.